This T cell receptor beta chain was sequenced during a study of T cell repertoires in cytomegalovirus infection. Looking at the study overall: Through public TCR beta signatures, both CMV infection and matching HLA type were indicated.

Germline V lookup: CDR1 MGHRA, CDR2 YSYEKL. The CDR3 has 16 amino acids. V lost 4 bases and J lost 3; bases outside the gene matches: 9. Study results and limitations: What dominated the ex vivo response were HLA-C-restricted CMV-specific TCR beta clonotypes. CMV carriers having the relevant HLA were flagged by cumulative public TCR beta family frequency.

TCRdb redid the calling of the reads with MiXCR, one entry per CDR3 protein. The sample consists of 110,000 to 150,000 distinct CDR3 sequences, under 8.5% of them appearing once. In regard to this clonotype: Its antigen remains unknown.

The sequenced material came from PBMCs. The chain carries TRBV4-1 and TRBJ2-1, with TRBD2 identical over 7 bases. The TCR was taken from a human donor in good health (CMV status not recorded). Some clones in this sample may be carry-over from other donors' samples. CDR3 sequence reads: CASSPSRAGFYNEQFF. Here the CDR3 DNA reads TGCGCCAGCAGCCCCAGTCGAGCGGGGTTCTACAATGAGCAGTTCTTC.